This entry lists 18 T cell receptor beta chains sequenced from one sample in a study of identical twins. TCRdb called the 5' RACE reads again in MiXCR, with one record for every CDR3 protein. The table shows some 600,000 distinct CDR3 sequences, with just over 7% occurring only once. These data also featured in a second study, about yellow fever vaccine responses in identical twins.

The sample taken for sequencing was PBMCs. Receptors were obtained from a woman between 18 and 29 years old in good health.

This clonotype showed up just a few times. J is TRBJ1-1 and V is TRBV4-1; D unresolved. Trimming cost V 0 bases and J 0 bases, with 5 bases left between them. CDR3 length: 14 residues. CDR1 is MGHRA and CDR2 is YSYEKL in the germline V gene. The CDR3 DNA sequence: TGCGCCAGCAGCCAAGATCCAGTGAACACTGAAGCTTTCTTT. This codes for CASSQDPVNTEAFF.

The chain carries TRBV6-1 and TRBJ2-1; 10 bases are shared with TRBD2. Trimming cost V 1 base and J 6 bases; bases outside gene matches: 6. Germline V gives CDR1 MNHNS, CDR2 SASEGT. The CDR3 has 16 amino acids. The CDR3, as DNA: TGTGCCAGCAGTGAAGTAGGGACTAGCGTCGCCAATGAGCAGTTCTTC. Its protein product is CASSEVGTSVANEQFF.

V is TRBV20-1 and J is TRBJ2-1; 10 positions agree with TRBD2. Germline V gene lookup returns CDR1 DFQATT and CDR2 SNEGSKA (reference sequence). CDR3 length: 14 amino acids. J gave up 7 bases and V 4 bases, and 7 bases lay outside the gene matches. The chain's CDR3 is CSATDLAGDNEQFF. CDR3 sequence (DNA): TGCAGTGCTACCGATCTAGCGGGAGATAATGAGCAGTTCTTC.

This clonotype was counted a few times. The V gene is TRBV29-1, the J gene TRBJ2-1; D is unresolved. V lost 3 bases, J lost 6 bases, and 12 bases lay in between. This CDR3 is 13 amino acids long. From germline, CDR1 is SQVTM and CDR2 ANQGSEA. CDR3 DNA sequence: TGCAGCGTTGACGGTACCTGGGGCAATGAGCAGTTCTTC. Encoded protein: CSVDGTWGNEQFF.

This clonotype was detected only a few times. The chain couples TRBV9 to TRBJ2-1; D not resolved. Germline CDR1 is SGDLS and CDR2 is YYNGEE. V was cut by 2 bases and J by 0 bases, with 9 bases left in between. This CDR3 region has 15 residues. This chain's CDR3 is CASSVFSSSYNEQFF. The CDR3 DNA follows: TGTGCCAGCAGCGTGTTCTCTAGCTCCTACAATGAGCAGTTCTTC.

This clonotype was seen a few times. The chain joins TRBV20-1 to TRBJ1-4; possible D gene TRBD1, 6 bases. The CDR3 consists of 14 residues. Germline V gene sequence: CDR1 DFQATT, CDR2 SNEGSKA (reference sequence). Deletions cut 6 bases from V and 0 bases from J, with 11 bases between. The CDR3 is CSAPQGTTNEKLFF. Written as DNA, the CDR3 is TGCAGTGCACCACAGGGAACAACTAATGAAAAACTGTTTTTT.

The rearrangement links TRBV24-1 to TRBJ2-5; no firm D call. Trimming removed 4 bases from V and 4 bases from J, with 15 bases in between. This CDR3 region has 15 residues. The V gene's germline CDR1 is KGHDR and CDR2 SFDVKD. The CDR3 region has the DNA TGTGCCACCAGTGACCCGAAAAAGCGAGGAGAGACCCAGTACTTC. Its protein is CATSDPKKRGETQYF.

This clonotype was observed a handful of times. The rearrangement joins TRBV28 to TRBJ2-4, with TRBD2 as a possible D gene (7 bases). This CDR3 region has 19 residues. The germline V and J ends were trimmed by 1 base and 1 base, with 20 bases remaining between them. Per the germline V gene, CDR1 is MDHEN and CDR2 is SYDVKM. CDR3 bases: TGTGCCAGCAGTTTATTGGGGGGGACGGACAGAGTTGCCAAAAACATTCAGTACTTC. It is translated as CASSLLGGTDRVAKNIQYF.

This chain links TRBV11-2 with TRBJ2-2; D is perhaps TRBD2 (5 bases). The ends were cut back, 1 base at V and 6 bases at J, with 9 bases in the middle. There are 14 residues in the CDR3. Germline CDR1 reads SGHAT; CDR2 reads FQNNGV. CDR3 residues: CASSLVRGAGELFF. The CDR3 DNA sequence: TGTGCCAGCAGCTTAGTACGGGGTGCCGGGGAGCTGTTTTTT.

This clonotype was detected only a few times. This chain joins TRBV7-9 and TRBJ1-5, with a tentative D call TRBD1 (5 bases). V was clipped by 1 base and J by 1 base, with 11 bases between them. Germline V CDR1 and CDR2: SEHNR, FQNEAQ (reference sequence). The CDR3 runs 16 residues. The CDR3 region has the DNA TGTGCCAGCAGCTTAGTGCAGGGAGGAAGCAATCAGCCCCAGCATTTT. Translated: CASSLVQGGSNQPQHF. Using reference TRBV7-9 and TRBJ1-5 for the parts outside the CDR3, the full variable domain is DTGVSQNPRHKITKRGQNVTFRCDPISEHNRLYWYRQTLGQGPEFLTYFQNEAQLEKSRLLSDRFSAERPKGSFSTLEIQRTEQGDSAMYLCASSLVQGGSNQPQHFGDGTRLSIL.

This clonotype has ten or more counts. The J gene is TRBJ2-3, the V gene TRBV28, with TRBD2 as a possible D gene (5 bases). There are 16 residues in the CDR3. Trimming cost V 6 bases and J 0 bases, with 16 bases left between them. The V gene's germline CDR1 is MDHEN and CDR2 SYDVKM. The CDR3 bases are TGTGCCAGCAGCCAACGGGGAAAGGGTAGCACAGATACGCAGTATTTT. Its translation: CASSQRGKGSTDTQYF.

The table lists this clonotype with a few counts. This chain connects TRBV6-5 to TRBJ2-1; TRBD1 aligns across 8 bases. The CDR3 is 15 amino acids. Germline trimming cut 2 bases from V and 8 bases from J; bases unmatched to any gene: 8. The germline CDR1 and CDR2 sequences are MNHEY and SVGAGI. Here the CDR3 reads CASSYGTGGRDEQFF. The CDR3 region has the DNA TGTGCCAGCAGTTACGGGACAGGTGGAAGGGATGAGCAGTTCTTC.

This clonotype was recorded a few times. This chain joins TRBV14 and TRBJ2-2, with TRBD2 identical over 8 bases. Germline V CDR1 and CDR2: SGHDN, FVKESK. V shed 2 bases and J 5 bases; nucleotides not matched to a gene: 4. The CDR3 has 15 amino acids. The CDR3 spells CASSQTGGATGELFF. Here the CDR3 DNA reads TGTGCCAGCAGCCAAACGGGAGGGGCGACCGGGGAGCTGTTTTTT.

J is TRBJ2-1 and V is TRBV5-3; no clear D. TRBV5-3 is recorded as an ORF, its role being uncertain. The CDR3 extends over 13 amino acids. V shed 3 bases and J shed 10 bases, with 14 bases lying between them. The CDR3 region is CARSSGPSEEQFF. CDR3 DNA sequence: TGTGCCAGAAGCTCCGGGCCCAGCGAGGAGCAGTTCTTC.

This clonotype was seen a handful of times. The CDR3 coding sequence is TGCAGCGTTGAAGGGGGTTCAGAGACCCAGTACTTC. It translates to CSVEGGSETQYF. This sequence joins TRBV29-1 and TRBJ2-5, with no clear D. The CDR3 length is 12 residues. Germline CDR1 is SQVTM and CDR2 is ANQGSEA. Trimming left V 1 base short and J 4 bases short, with 7 bases between.

This clonotype showed up many times. CDR3 amino acids: CASSPGLAGDETQYF. DNA for the CDR3: TGCGCCAGCAGCCCGGGACTAGCGGGGGATGAGACCCAGTACTTC. This chain links TRBV4-1 with TRBJ2-5, with TRBD2 identical over 14 bases. Trimming took 4 bases from V and 5 from J; bases not matched to a gene: 3. The CDR3 extends over 15 amino acids. The germline V gene encodes CDR1 MGHRA and CDR2 YSYEKL.

This clonotype was detected many times. This chain uses TRBV5-1 with TRBJ2-5; D may be TRBD1 or TRBD2 (5 bases each). This CDR3 comprises 13 residues. Germline lookup yields CDR1 SGHRS and CDR2 YFSETQ. Trimming removed 6 bases at V and 3 bases at J, with 12 bases between. The CDR3 loop reads CASTTGTKETQYF. The CDR3 region has the DNA TGCGCCAGCACCACCGGGACCAAAGAGACCCAGTACTTC.

In its sample, this clonotype was seen a few times. CDR3 loop: CALSLALSGGGSYNEQFF. The CDR3 bases are TGTGCCCTCAGTTTAGCTCTAAGCGGGGGGGGCTCCTACAATGAGCAGTTCTTC. The chain combines TRBV12-3 or TRBV12-4 with TRBJ2-1; 10 bases line up with TRBD2. CDR3 size: 18 residues. V trimming: 11 bases; J trimming: 0 bases; junction bases outside the gene matches: 16.